Reported below is one T cell receptor beta chain. The CDR3 has 14 residues. Trimming removed 1 base from V and 6 bases from J, with 12 bases in between. Germline V CDR1 and CDR2: MNHEY, SVGAGI. The sample is drawn from a study of technical replicates of blood from a few donors. Method: immunoSEQ multiplex PCR; TCRdb's copy keeps in-frame clones and lacks some. The table lists around 29,000 clones, 90% to 95% of them singletons. The TCR was taken from a human donor in good health. Some clones in this sample may be carry-over from other donors' samples. The J gene is TRBJ1-2, the V gene TRBV6-5; no firm D call. The sequenced sample was PBMCs. The chain's CDR3 is CASSYWQDNNGYTF. The DNA for the CDR3 is TGTGCCAGCAGTTACTGGCAAGATAATAATGGCTACACCTTC.